Following are 15 T cell receptor beta chains from one sample sequenced in a study of beta chain features in type 1 diabetes. Study-level points and caveats: Type 1 diabetes patients had moderately but significantly shorter TCRB CDR3s in all four CD4+ subsets.

These TCRs' antigens remain unknown. Expressed TCRB transcripts were sequenced, since all the RNA that had been isolated was reverse transcribed. Clones were read by immunoSEQ multiplex PCR, and TCRdb kept only the in-frame ones, dropping some. Among roughly 340,000 clones listed, over 10% were seen once. Sequencing was done on a sample of naive CD4+ T cells from blood. Receptor source: a woman between 18 and 30 years old with type 1 diabetes.

The gene calls are TRBV4-1 and TRBJ2-3; tentative D call: TRBD2 (5 bases). The length of the CDR3 is 13 residues. The V gene lost 1 base and the J gene lost 5 bases, with 7 bases spanning the gap. Germline CDR1 MGHRA, CDR2 YSYEKL. This CDR3 reads CASSQGGLDTQYF. The CDR3 DNA reads as TGCGCCAGCAGCCAAGGCGGGCTAGATACGCAGTATTTT.

This clone has more than one count but fewer than ten. The chain couples TRBV10-3 to TRBJ2-3; D remains ambiguous. CDR1 and CDR2 (germline): ENHRY, SYGVKD. The CDR3 has 11 residues. V gave up 5 bases and J gave up 6 bases, with 6 bases separating them. CDR3 sequence (DNA): TGTGCCATCAGTCCCGGGGATACGCAGTATTTT. Translated, it gives CAISPGDTQYF.

This chain joins TRBV18 and TRBJ2-2, with TRBD1 matching 7 bases. The CDR3 is 15 amino acids. Per the germline V gene, CDR1 is KGHSH and CDR2 is LQKENI. With V trimmed by 6 bases and J by 0 bases, 4 bases remained unmatched. The CDR3 loop is CASSPGQANTGELFF. The CDR3 DNA follows: TGTGCCAGCTCCCCAGGACAGGCGAACACCGGGGAGCTGTTTTTT.

The V and J genes are TRBV29-1 and TRBJ2-7; TRBD1 agrees at 7 bases. The CDR3 has 14 residues. J gave up 4 bases and V 5 bases, and 11 bases lay outside the gene matches. Germline V lookup: CDR1 SQVTM, CDR2 ANQGSEA. For the CDR3, the DNA is TGCAGCGTTCGGTTACAGGGGAGCGGTTACGAGCAGTACTTC. Translating it yields CSVRLQGSGYEQYF.

The CDR3 spells CASSPWSSSSYEQYF. The CDR3 nucleotides are TGTGCCAGCAGCCCGTGGAGTTCCAGCTCCTACGAGCAGTACTTC. The rearrangement links TRBV11-3 to TRBJ2-7; D gene ambiguous. Looked up from germline, CDR1 is SGHNT and CDR2 is YENEEA. V lost 5 bases, J lost 0 bases, and 14 bases lay in between. This CDR3 is 15 amino acids long.

This clone was observed a few times. The chain combines TRBV19 with TRBJ2-5; TRBD1 might be the D (5 bases). Germline CDR1 and CDR2: LNHDA and SQIVND (reference sequence). V was pared by 9 bases and J by 4 bases, with 18 bases between. The CDR3 spans 14 residues. CDR3 sequence: CARSRTGRGETQYF. The CDR3 coding sequence is TGTGCCAGGTCTCGAACAGGCCGAGGAGAGACCCAGTACTTC.

This clone occurred a few times. The rearrangement links TRBV7-2 to TRBJ2-7, with 9 bases lining up with TRBD2. Per the germline V gene, CDR1 is SGHTA and CDR2 is FQGNSA. With 8 bases clipped from V and 4 bases from J, the junction kept 9 bases outside the gene matches. CDR3 length equals 14 residues. The CDR3 DNA reads TGTGCCAGCTCCCCTCTAGCGGGGTTGTACGAGCAGTACTTC. This gives the protein CASSPLAGLYEQYF.

In its sample, this clone was seen a few times. V is TRBV6-5 and J is TRBJ2-1; the match to TRBD2 covers 10 bases. The V gene's germline CDR1 is MNHEY and CDR2 SVGAGI. Losses at the gene ends were 8 bases for V and 4 bases for J; bases not matched to a gene: 8. The length of the CDR3 is 15 residues. CDR3 sequence: CASAVLAGPYNEQFF. The CDR3 DNA reads as TGTGCCAGCGCCGTACTAGCGGGGCCGTACAATGAGCAGTTCTTC.

The rearrangement joins TRBV11-2 to TRBJ1-2; TRBD1 might be the D (5 bases). CDR1 is SGHAT, CDR2 FQNNGV, per germline. The V end lost 3 bases, the J end lost 7 bases, and 9 bases lay between the germline ends. CDR3 length: 12 amino acids. The CDR3 sequence: CASSFRGGGYTF. The CDR3 DNA reads TGTGCCAGCAGCTTCCGGGGGGGTGGCTACACCTTC.

This clone appeared a few times. The V call is TRBV5-1, the J call TRBJ2-1, with D perhaps matching TRBD2 (5 bases). This CDR3 contains 16 residues. In germline, CDR1 is SGHRS, CDR2 YFSETQ. The V gene lost 0 bases and the J gene lost 2 bases, with 12 bases spanning the gap. The CDR3 region has the DNA TGCGCCAGCAGCTTGGGTTTCAGCGGCGCCTACAATGAGCAGTTCTTC. Protein: CASSLGFSGAYNEQFF. Variable domain in full (rest from reference TRBV5-1 and TRBJ2-1): KAGVTQTPRYLIKTRGQQVTLSCSPISGHRSVSWYQQTPGQGLQFLFEYFSETQRNKGNFPGRFSGRQFSNSRSEMNVSTLELGDSALYLCASSLGFSGAYNEQFFGPGTRLTVL.

This clone was seen more than once but under ten times. The V call is TRBV19, the J call TRBJ1-1; possibly TRBD1 for D (6 bases). Germline CDR1 and CDR2: LNHDA and SQIVND (reference sequence). There are 12 residues in the CDR3. V was clipped by 6 bases and J by 7 bases, with 12 bases between them. Here the CDR3 reads CASRNREGEAFF. In nucleotides, the CDR3 is TGTGCCAGTAGGAACAGGGAGGGTGAAGCTTTCTTT.

The rearrangement joins TRBV5-4 to TRBJ2-3, with D possibly matching TRBD1 (6 bases). The germline CDR1 and CDR2 sequences are SGHNT and YYREEE (reference sequence). Between the trimmed V and J ends, which lost 4 bases and 2 bases, there was a span of 14 bases. The CDR3 spans 15 residues. CDR3 in DNA: TGTGCCAGCAGCGCACTAACAGGGTCCACAGATACGCAGTATTTT. Its protein is CASSALTGSTDTQYF.

The genes are TRBV30 and TRBJ1-1, with D maybe TRBD1 (6 bases). The CDR3 is 12 residues long. Germline V CDR1 and CDR2: GTSNPN, SVGIG (reference sequence). Trimming cost V 3 bases and J 11 bases, with 16 bases left between them. CDR3 amino acids: CAWSGTDREAFF. The CDR3 bases are TGTGCCTGGAGCGGTACGGACAGAGAGGCTTTCTTT.

There are a few counts of this clone. The genes are TRBV19 and TRBJ2-1; TRBD1 is a possible D gene (5 bases). The germline V and J ends were trimmed by 4 bases and 10 bases, with 8 bases remaining between them. CDR3 size: 11 residues. Germline assignment: CDR1 LNHDA and CDR2 SQIVND (reference sequence). CDR3 residues: CASSTRTEQFF. CDR3 DNA sequence: TGTGCCAGTAGTACCCGGACAGAGCAGTTCTTC. The entire variable domain, with the rest obtained from reference TRBV19 and TRBJ2-1, is as follows: DGGITQSPKYLFRKEGQNVTLSCEQNLNHDAMYWYRQDPGQGLRLIYYSQIVNDFQKGDIAEGYSVSREKKESFPLTVTSAQKNPTAFYLCASSTRTEQFFGPGTRLTVL.

This clone was counted a few times. The rearrangement joins TRBV14 to TRBJ2-7, with 7 bases fitting TRBD1. Germline V CDR1 and CDR2: SGHDN, FVKESK. The CDR3 covers 15 residues. With 4 bases clipped from V and 4 bases from J, the junction kept 10 bases outside the gene matches. The DNA of the CDR3 is TGTGCCAGCAGCCCTTTGACAGGGACGGGGTACGAGCAGTACTTC. Protein product: CASSPLTGTGYEQYF.